This is a list of T cell receptor beta chains from one sample in a study of response to subunit inactivated influenza vaccine. MiXCR, applied by TCRdb to the RT-PCR reads, yields one record per CDR3 protein. This sample yields roughly 460,000 distinct CDR3 sequences, of which approximately 9.9% are seen a single time; about 12% belongs to the top ten. The sequencing here drew on PBMCs from blood, taken about 6 weeks after vaccination. The receptor set was obtained from a man aged 45-65 years who received an inactivated influenza vaccine. CDR3s include the opening cysteine and the closing phenylalanine or tryptophan. The D gene is left open where the match is weak. Where a row states a size, it is once, few, many or the class of an expanded clone; other rows omit it.

TRBV5-1	-	16	many	TRBJ2-1	CASSLLGRGGYNEQFF	TGCGCCAGCAGCCTGTTGGGCAGGGGTGGTTACAATGAGCAGTTCTTC
TRBV5-1	-	14	-	TRBJ2-5	CASQTGQVGETQYF	TGCGCCAGTCAAACGGGTCAGGTCGGCGAGACCCAGTACTTC
TRBV2	TRBD1	15	-	TRBJ2-3	CASRMGTGGTDTQYF	TGTGCCAGCCGGATGGGCACAGGGGGCACAGATACGCAGTATTTT
TRBV27	TRBD1	15	-	TRBJ2-3	CASKPGQSSTDTQYF	TGTGCCAGCAAACCGGGACAGTCAAGCACAGATACGCAGTATTTT
TRBV10-3	-	14	few	TRBJ1-2	CAISEGADNYGYTF	TGTGCCATCAGTGAAGGGGCCGATAACTATGGCTACACCTTC
TRBV6-1	TRBD2	13	few	TRBJ2-1	CASNPSGSNEQFF	TGTGCCAGCAACCCTAGCGGGAGTAATGAGCAGTTCTTC
TRBV20-1	TRBD2	15	many	TRBJ2-2	CSASLLAGGTGELFF	TGCAGTGCTAGCCTACTAGCGGGAGGAACCGGGGAGCTGTTTTTT
TRBV6-1	TRBD2	17	many	TRBJ2-1	CASRGLGGRDPYNEQFF	TGTGCCAGCAGAGGACTCGGCGGGAGAGACCCCTACAATGAGCAGTTCTTC
TRBV6-2/TRBV6-3	TRBD1	13	-	TRBJ2-2	CASRDRRAGELFF	TGTGCCAGCCGGGACAGACGCGCCGGGGAGCTGTTTTTT
TRBV12-3/TRBV12-4	TRBD1	15	-	TRBJ1-1	CASSSNRGGWTEAFF	TGTGCCAGCAGCTCAAACAGGGGGGGCTGGACTGAAGCTTTCTTT
TRBV14	TRBD2	14	few	TRBJ2-1	CASSQALAGDEQFF	TGTGCCAGCAGCCAAGCTCTAGCGGGAGATGAGCAGTTCTTC
TRBV12-3/TRBV12-4	TRBD1	15	many	TRBJ1-2	CASSLVGQLHYGYTF	TGTGCCAGCAGTTTAGTGGGACAGTTACACTATGGCTACACCTTC
TRBV29-1	TRBD1	14	-	TRBJ1-2	CSADDRAGIGGYTF	TGCAGCGCAGATGACAGGGCGGGAATTGGGGGCTACACCTTC